The subject of this entry is one T cell receptor beta chain. Per the original methods: Estimation of nucleated cell counts relied on the amplification of reference gene primers. Clones were sequenced by immunoSEQ multiplex PCR, and TCRdb holds only the in-frame ones, with some missing. D and trimming were read from the DNA, whereas the V and J calls and clone size are those reported in that table. The sample has under 250,000 clones, around 84% seen once. The CDR3 spans 14 residues. The germline gives CDR1 MNHEY, CDR2 SVGAGI. With 6 bases clipped from V and 4 bases from J, the junction kept 6 bases outside the gene matches. The data were obtained in a study of blood T cell repertoires in COVID-19. The wider study: Sites in the United States, Italy and Spain provided acute and convalescent COVID-19 samples. T cells, B-cell-depleted T cells, or PBMCs provided the cDNA or gDNA that served as material.

The chain employs TRBV6-5 and TRBJ1-1, with 9 bases that match TRBD1. This sequence originates from a man over 45 with active or convalescent COVID-19. The sample was peripheral blood. Written as DNA, the CDR3 is TGTGCCAGCAGAAGCCCGGACAGGGGCACTGAAGCTTTCTTT. Residues: CASRSPDRGTEAFF.